The clone carrying this T cell receptor beta chain has ten or more counts. As yet, its antigen is unknown. The data derive from a study of T cells in Graves' hyperthyroidism and ophthalmopathy. Between the trimmed V and J ends, which lost 3 bases and 9 bases, there was a span of 12 bases. From germline, CDR1 is DFQATT and CDR2 SNEGSKA (reference sequence). The CDR3 is 13 amino acids. Notes on the study in general: Blood also contained most expanded thyroid clonotypes above 0.001. Ophthalmopathy could be told apart from stable hyperthyroidism with a 13 V-J model.

Uncontrolled infections, other autoimmune diseases, pregnancy or lactation led to exclusion of patients. Authors of the study amplified TCR beta CDR3 regions from RNA transcripts. The HTBI set primed first-round TCR CDR3 RT-PCR. TCRdb re-called the multiplex PCR reads through MiXCR, storing one row per CDR3 protein. The sample holds about 300,000 distinct CDR3 sequences; approximately 19% are singletons and the top ten take about 40%. The chain is built from TRBV20-1 and TRBJ1-6; D possibly corresponds to TRBD1 (6 bases). This clonotype was sampled from a man over 45 with Graves' ophthalmopathy. The sequenced sample was blood. CDR3 in amino acids: CSASRGYGSPLHF. CDR3 DNA sequence: TGCAGTGCTAGCAGGGGTTATGGTTCACCCCTCCACTTT.